This TCR beta chain derives from a study of T cells in Graves' hyperthyroidism and ophthalmopathy (dated by TCRdb to about 2019). Study-level background: Peripheral blood samples were taken at the time of initial diagnosis, prior to any treatment. To identify distinguishing TCR V-J signatures, a discovery cohort of about 100 patients was used, comprising roughly 45 with Graves' ophthalmopathy and approximately 58 with stable Graves' hyperthyroidism. Prospective prediction of ophthalmopathy was tested in an independent validation cohort consisting of roughly 19 hyperthyroidism patients and around 16 patients who later progressed to ophthalmopathy. The 100 or so discovery patients were divided at random into training and test sets in a 7:3 ratio. In addition, the study compared T-cell repertoires in thyroid tissue and in blood from five or six Graves' hyperthyroidism patients. After blood sampling, hyperthyroidism patients were treated with methimazole at a starting dose of 30 mg daily, and ophthalmopathy patients were treated with high-dose intravenous methylprednisolone. According to the paper, TCR Vbeta CDR3 sequencing was carried out on some 130 peripheral blood samples, which came from 40 to 45 ophthalmopathy, some 73 hyperthyroidism and approximately 17 progressor patients. Points the paper makes about the study in general: Most expanded thyroid clonotypes (frequency above 0.001) were also detected in blood, a finding suggesting that blood repertoires may reflect thyroid immune responses. A 13 V-J signature model separated ophthalmopathy from stable hyperthyroidism, with around 91% sensitivity and approximately 81% specificity in cross-validation and 80%/75% in testing. Sample size was not statistically predetermined, and investigators were not blinded to group allocation. In validation, progression to ophthalmopathy was predicted by the model with 70.59% sensitivity and 72% to 85% specificity, a median of roughly 6 months before onset.

The TCR beta CDR3 regions were amplified from the RNA transcripts. For the first round of RT-PCR on the TCR CDR3, the HTBI primer set was used together with the Qiagen OneStep RT-PCR kit. A second multiplex PCR round built the libraries, followed by size selection and purification. Sequencing of the libraries was done on an Illumina HiSeq2000 using paired-end 100 bp reads. Under the source paper's analysis protocol: Raw data were processed with SOAPnuke, discarding reads with adapters, uncalled bases, mean Phred below 15, or no exact constant-primer or identifier match. High-quality paired reads were merged using COPE v1.2.5, and each unique nucleotide sequence was defined as a clonotype. Clonotypes were aligned to IMGT TRBV, TRBD and TRBJ reference segments using MiTCR v1.1. Only V-J combinations with frequency above 0.0001, covering about 99% of repertoires, were analysed. The TCS score was defined as the ratio of F50 (clonal expansion) to E x V (chaos), calculated using BLOSUM62-based TCRdist between CDR3 peptides within each V-J. Welch's t-statistics and random forest reduced around 510 V-J features to 10 to 15, which were used in a naive Bayes classifier (R e1071). The public sequencing data were trimmed at Q25 with fastp and processed into clonotypes with MiXCR by TCRdb, which kept only in-frame beta chains. Merged by CDR3 protein, the rows form single entries marked with the most common genes and DNA. The V and J calls reflect TCRdb's pipeline rather than the authors' work. This sample gives approximately 370,000 distinct CDR3 sequences in total; approximately 18% of them show up just once. Jointly, the top ten make up around a third of the sample.

This clonotype was recorded at least ten times. Its target antigen remains unknown. No base qualities exist here, and no much larger clone lies one base off it. From a lookup of the germline V gene, CDR1 and CDR2 are SGHRS and YFSETQ. V is shortened by 6 bases, J by 3 bases, and the region joining them spans 17 bases. Its CDR3 holds 15 amino acids, cysteine through phenylalanine. The read is trimmed to its CDR3 DNA, 45 bases read in frame from base 1. The hyperthyroidism patients were between 18 and 65 years old and newly diagnosed, with a disease duration of less than 2 months. Any patient with an uncontrolled infection, another autoimmune disease, pregnancy or lactation was excluded. Diagnoses relied on clinical symptoms, serum thyroxine and TRAb, thyroid ultrasound and orbital computed tomography. Blood from progressor patients was collected at the time of first diagnosis with hyperthyroidism, before any ophthalmopathy symptoms had appeared. Ficoll-Paque density gradient centrifugation was used to isolate PBMCs from around 10 ml of fresh peripheral blood. Progressor patients were initially diagnosed with Graves' hyperthyroidism and developed ophthalmopathy during follow-up. Total RNA was extracted using Trizol reagent, and RNA quality was assessed on an Agilent 2100 Bioanalyzer.

The chain links TRBV5-1 with TRBJ2-3; the D call is tentative, TRBD1 or TRBD2, as each matches 5 bases. Sequencing was carried out using blood. The source is a woman in her thirties with Graves' hyperthyroidism that later progressed to Graves' ophthalmopathy. The CDR3 region reads CASTYGAAKTDTQYF. The DNA reads TGCGCCAGCACCTACGGGGCTGCAAAAACAGATACGCAGTATTTT.